This TCR beta chain came from a study of T-cell reconstitution after alpha-beta-depleted transplantation in children. The TCRbeta library was prepared with unique molecular identifiers. TCRdb analysed the PCR reads with MiXCR anew, one entry per CDR3 protein. The data hold some 600,000 distinct CDR3 sequences, with about 15% observed a single time. V was clipped by 3 bases and J by 5 bases, with 19 bases between them. The CDR3 loop spans 15 amino acids. Germline V CDR1 and CDR2: DFQATT, SNEGSKA (reference sequence). The genes are TRBV20-1 and TRBJ2-5; D is undetermined. The sample in question was PBMCs from the stem cell graft donor, obtained from the stem cell graft. The TCR comes from a human donor who donated a stem cell graft to a child with acute myeloid leukemia. CDR3 loop: CSASKPRTEGETQYF. The CDR3 coding sequence is TGCAGTGCTAGCAAACCCCGGACGGAAGGGGAGACCCAGTACTTC.